Listed below are T cell receptor beta chains from one sample, sequenced in a study of cytomegalovirus exposure and HLA in healthy donors. Clones were sequenced by immunoSEQ multiplex PCR, and TCRdb holds only the in-frame ones, with some missing. The data hold 150,000 to 200,000 clones, with 65% to 85% observed a single time. The sequenced material came from PBMCs. The origin of the receptors is a woman aged 25 to 39 in good health and CMV-seropositive. The CDR3 runs from the conserved cysteine through the conserved F or W. A D gene is named only where the DNA matches it firmly. Where a row states a size, it is once, few, many or the class of an expanded clone; other rows omit it.

clone size	D gene	V gene	J gene	CDR3 protein	CDR3 DNA
-	-	TRBV6-5	TRBJ1-3	CASSRQGISGNTIYF	TGTGCCAGCAGTCGTCAGGGAATCTCTGGAAACACCATATATTTT
-	-	TRBV11-2	TRBJ1-5	CASRDGQSNQPQHF	TGTGCCAGCAGAGATGGACAGTCCAATCAGCCCCAGCATTTT
-	TRBD2	TRBV7-3	TRBJ2-2	CASSRGLAGAGELFF	TGTGCCAGCAGCCGAGGACTAGCGGGGGCCGGGGAGCTGTTTTTT
-	-	TRBV6-1	TRBJ1-5	CASTGLNSNQPQHF	TGTGCCAGCACAGGGTTGAATAGCAATCAGCCCCAGCATTTT
-	TRBD1	TRBV5-4	TRBJ1-6	CASSSPRQGTNSPLHF	TGTGCCAGCAGCTCCCCCCGACAGGGGACCAATTCACCCCTCCACTTT
-	-	TRBV29-1	TRBJ2-7	CSVEGRGSYEQYF	TGCAGCGTTGAAGGGAGAGGGTCCTACGAGCAGTACTTC
-	TRBD1	TRBV7-8	TRBJ1-1	CASSPRQGMNTEAFF	TGTGCCAGCAGCCCGAGACAGGGGATGAACACTGAAGCTTTCTTT
-	TRBD1	TRBV5-4	TRBJ1-2	CASSLDLHRQGASYGYTF	TGTGCCAGCAGCTTGGACCTTCACCGGCAGGGGGCGAGCTATGGCTACACCTTC
few	TRBD1	TRBV6-6	TRBJ2-5	CASSYRQGSRETQYF	TGTGCCAGCAGTTACCGACAGGGCTCTCGGGAGACCCAGTACTTC
-	TRBD1	TRBV6-1	TRBJ1-1	CASRGTGERIGGAFF	TGTGCCAGCAGGGGGACAGGGGAGAGGATTGGAGGTGCTTTCTTT
-	-	TRBV6-6	TRBJ1-1	CASSSGGDPEAFF	TGTGCCAGCAGTTCCGGCGGAGACCCTGAAGCTTTCTTT
once	-	TRBV9	TRBJ1-2	CASSVDPGPAGGYTF	TGTGCCAGCAGCGTAGACCCCGGCCCTGCGGGAGGCTACACCTTC
once	TRBD2	TRBV7-9	TRBJ2-5	CSSSRGLAGVETQYF	TGTTCCAGCAGCCGAGGACTAGCGGGCGTAGAGACCCAGTACTTC
once	TRBD1	TRBV5-1	TRBJ1-3	CASSLGTGHSGNTIYF	TGCGCCAGCAGCTTGGGGACAGGGCATTCTGGAAACACCATATATTTT
-	-	TRBV5-6	TRBJ1-1	CASSFAGSNTEAFF	TGTGCCAGCAGCTTCGCAGGGTCTAACACTGAAGCTTTCTTT
-	-	TRBV15	TRBJ1-1	CATSRDLERWDTEAFF	TGTGCCACCAGCAGAGATCTTGAGAGGTGGGACACTGAAGCTTTCTTT